This passage covers 32 T cell receptor beta chains from one sample sequenced in a study of cytomegalovirus exposure and HLA in healthy donors. Sequenced by immunoSEQ multiplex PCR; TCRdb stores in-frame clones only, minus some. The sample includes some 160,000 clones, 85% to 90% seen only once; the top ten take 2.5% to 3.5%. Sequenced input: PBMCs. These receptors came from a man in his late teens or twenties in good health and CMV-seronegative.

The chain combines TRBV5-1 with TRBJ2-2; 13 bases map to TRBD2. The trim removed 4 bases at V and 2 bases at J, leaving 8 bases unmatched. CDR3 length: 18 amino acids. Germline assignment: CDR1 SGHRS and CDR2 YFSETQ. The DNA of the CDR3 is TGCGCCAGCAGCGTCGGGACTAGCGGGGCGTTTAACACCGGGGAGCTGTTTTTT. Translation: CASSVGTSGAFNTGELFF. The full variable domain, its missing parts supplied by reference TRBV5-1 and TRBJ2-2, is KAGVTQTPRYLIKTRGQQVTLSCSPISGHRSVSWYQQTPGQGLQFLFEYFSETQRNKGNFPGRFSGRQFSNSRSEMNVSTLELGDSALYLCASSVGTSGAFNTGELFFGEGSRLTVL.

This chain joins TRBV18 and TRBJ1-2, with D tentatively TRBD1 (5 bases). Germline-derived CDR1 and CDR2 are KGHSH and LQKENI. Trimming removed 0 bases from V and 1 base from J, with 12 bases in between. This CDR3 has 16 amino acids. CDR3 region: CASSPPSAGNNYGYTF. The CDR3 coding sequence is TGTGCCAGCTCACCACCTTCGGCAGGGAATAACTATGGCTACACCTTC.

In the case of this clone: A junction boundary mismatches the germline segment, possibly from a read error. The chain uses TRBV7-7 and TRBJ2-1; unclear D gene. The CDR3 consists of 15 residues. The V gene's germline CDR1 is SSHAT and CDR2 FNYEAQ (reference sequence). The CDR3 region has the DNA TGTGCTAGCAGCTTAGAGGTTGGTGGGCCTAATGAGCAGTTCTTC. Amino acid sequence: CASSLEVGGPNEQFF.

The V gene is TRBV27, the J gene TRBJ1-4; a possible D gene is TRBD1 (5 bases). The length of the CDR3 is 16 residues. The V gene's germline CDR1 is MNHEY and CDR2 SMNVEV (reference sequence). With 2 bases removed from V and 6 bases from J, the gap between germline ends came to 16 bases. The CDR3 nucleotides read TGTGCCAGCAGTTTAGGGGCCCCCGAGGACGATGAAAAACTGTTTTTT. This translates into CASSLGAPEDDEKLFF.

V usage is TRBV5-1 and J usage is TRBJ2-1; 7 positions match TRBD1. J lost 2 bases, V lost 1 base, and 3 bases had no gene match. From germline, CDR1 is SGHRS and CDR2 YFSETQ. The CDR3 totals 15 residues. The DNA for the CDR3 is TGCGCCAGCAGCTTGAAGGGGGCAACCTACAATGAGCAGTTCTTC. Translated: CASSLKGATYNEQFF.

Written as DNA, the CDR3 is TGTGCCAGCAGTTACTCGTCAGCCTGGGGCGAGCAGTACGTC. It yields the protein CASSYSSAWGEQYV. The J gene is TRBJ2-7, the V gene TRBV6-5; D not resolved. This CDR3 comprises 14 residues. V lost 0 bases to trimming and J lost 6 bases, with 12 bases between them. The germline V gene has CDR1 MNHEY and CDR2 SVGAGI.

The chain uses TRBV9 and TRBJ2-1; D possibly corresponds to TRBD2 (7 bases). Germline V gene lookup returns CDR1 SGDLS and CDR2 YYNGEE. V lost 2 bases to trimming and J lost 2 bases, with 11 bases between them. CDR3 length: 15 residues. The CDR3 is CASSVRGGAYNEQFF. In DNA form, the CDR3 reads TGTGCCAGCAGCGTCAGAGGGGGGGCCTACAATGAGCAGTTCTTC.

J is TRBJ2-3 and V is TRBV5-1; D gene ambiguous. CDR1 and CDR2 (germline): SGHRS, YFSETQ. The CDR3 is 15 residues long. V lost 0 bases, J lost 0 bases, and 8 bases lay in between. The CDR3 DNA follows: TGCGCCAGCAGCTTGGATCTATTCAGCACAGATACGCAGTATTTT. Protein: CASSLDLFSTDTQYF. The full variable domain, completed using reference TRBV5-1 and TRBJ2-3, is KAGVTQTPRYLIKTRGQQVTLSCSPISGHRSVSWYQQTPGQGLQFLFEYFSETQRNKGNFPGRFSGRQFSNSRSEMNVSTLELGDSALYLCASSLDLFSTDTQYFGPGTRLTVL.

The rearrangement links TRBV15 to TRBJ2-1, with D tentatively TRBD1 (7 bases). The CDR3 has 15 amino acids. Trimming removed 8 bases from V and 7 bases from J, with 21 bases in between. Germline CDR1 and CDR2: LNHNV and YYDKDF (reference sequence). The CDR3 bases are TGTGCCACCGCCGAATTCGGAGGGGGCGGAAATGAGCAGTTCTTC. As protein: CATAEFGGGGNEQFF.

This chain links TRBV6-1 with TRBJ1-5; 9 positions match TRBD1. This CDR3 is built from 14 residues. The germline V gene has CDR1 MNHNS and CDR2 SASEGT. Trimming removed 5 bases from V and 6 bases from J; junction bases left unmatched: 5. The CDR3 reads CASSRDREGQPQHF. CDR3 nucleotide sequence: TGTGCCAGCAGTCGGGACAGGGAGGGTCAGCCCCAGCATTTT.

The genes are TRBV6-4 and TRBJ1-2; TRBD1 agrees at 8 bases. V shed 3 bases and J 2 bases; nucleotides not matched to a gene: 2. CDR1 and CDR2 from the germline V gene are MRHNA and SNTAGT. This CDR3 contains 14 residues. As DNA, the CDR3 is TGTGCCAGCAGTGAAGGACAGGGAAACTATGGCTACACCTTC. This codes for CASSEGQGNYGYTF.

The rearrangement joins TRBV28 to TRBJ2-3, with 10 nucleotides matching TRBD1. In germline, CDR1 is MDHEN, CDR2 SYDVKM. V trimming: 7 bases; J trimming: 4 bases; junction bases outside the gene matches: 8. This CDR3 contains 15 residues. The CDR3 here is CASTLGQGIADTQYF. DNA for the CDR3: TGTGCCAGCACCTTGGGACAGGGGATAGCAGATACGCAGTATTTT. The whole variable domain, remainder taken from reference TRBV28 and TRBJ2-3, is DVKVTQSSRYLVKRTGEKVFLECVQDMDHENMFWYRQDPGLGLRLIYFSYDVKMKEKGDIPEGYSVSREKKERFSLILESASTNQTSMYLCASTLGQGIADTQYFGPGTRLTVL.

The V gene is TRBV6-1, the J gene TRBJ2-4, with D hard to call. CDR1 and CDR2 (germline): MNHNS, SASEGT. The CDR3 is 15 amino acids. Trimming took off 3 bases at V and 3 bases at J, with 12 bases between the two ends. DNA of the CDR3: TGTGCCAGCAGTGAGCAATCGACGGGCAAAAACATTCAGTACTTC. As protein: CASSEQSTGKNIQYF.

The table lists this clone with a count of one. The rearrangement links TRBV5-8 to TRBJ1-2; D uncertain. The CDR3 consists of 11 residues. Trimming removed 2 bases at V and 5 bases at J, with 4 bases between. CDR1 is SGHTS and CDR2 is YDEGEE in the germline V gene. CDR3: CASSFNYGYTF. CDR3 DNA sequence: TGTGCCAGCAGCTTCAATTATGGCTACACCTTC.

The chain employs TRBV6-6 and TRBJ2-3; possible D gene TRBD2, 7 bases. The CDR3 has 15 residues. From germline, CDR1 is MNHNY and CDR2 SVGAGI (reference sequence). Trimming removed 4 bases from V and 5 bases from J, with 16 bases in between. The CDR3 sequence is CASSLRGGSRDTQYF. The CDR3 DNA reads TGTGCCAGCAGTTTGAGGGGGGGCTCGCGAGATACGCAGTATTTT.

The genes are TRBV7-9 and TRBJ2-1; the match to TRBD2 covers 13 bases. Germline lookup yields CDR1 SEHNR and CDR2 FQNEAQ (reference sequence). This CDR3 has 14 residues. Unmatched junction bases numbered 3, after V lost 7 bases and J lost 6 bases. In nucleotides, the CDR3 is TGTGCCAGCACACTAGCGGGAGGGACCAATGAGCAGTTCTTC. This translates into CASTLAGGTNEQFF. The whole variable domain, filled in from reference TRBV7-9 and TRBJ2-1, reads DTGVSQNPRHKITKRGQNVTFRCDPISEHNRLYWYRQTLGQGPEFLTYFQNEAQLEKSRLLSDRFSAERPKGSFSTLEIQRTEQGDSAMYLCASTLAGGTNEQFFGPGTRLTVL.

The chain links TRBV19 to TRBJ2-2, with a possible D match to TRBD1 (7 bases). There are 16 residues in the CDR3. Germline V gene sequence: CDR1 LNHDA, CDR2 SQIVND (reference sequence). V was cut by 7 bases and J by 1 base, with 16 bases left in between. Written as DNA, the CDR3 is TGTGCCAGTACCAGGAGGGGGCGCGGGAACACCGGGGAGCTGTTTTTT. Protein: CASTRRGRGNTGELFF.

V is TRBV21-1 and J is TRBJ1-5; the D call of TRBD1 is as the table states it, not checked on the DNA. TRBV21-1 is deemed a pseudogene. CDR3 length equals 20 residues. The CDR3 loop is CASSPDGPGQPLLGGQPQHF. CDR3 DNA sequence: TGTGCCAGCAGCCCCGATGGGCCGGGACAGCCTCTTTTGGGGGGTCAGCCCCAGCATTTT.

The V call is TRBV5-1, the J call TRBJ2-2, with TRBD1 identical over 11 bases. The CDR3 has 16 amino acids. The V segment lost 1 base and the J segment 6 bases; nucleotides outside the gene matches: 5. Germline assignment: CDR1 SGHRS and CDR2 YFSETQ. The CDR3 loop reads CASSLLKDRGPGELFF. The DNA of the CDR3 is TGCGCCAGCAGCTTGTTGAAGGACAGGGGGCCCGGGGAGCTGTTTTTT.

This chain's CDR3 is CPEGSPGEVPEKLFF. The CDR3 nucleotides are TGCCCCGAGGGAAGTCCTGGCGAAGTCCCTGAAAAACTGTTTTTT. The V call is TRBV21-1, the J call TRBJ1-4. TRBV21-1 is designated a pseudogene. The CDR3 has 15 residues.

The rearrangement joins TRBV6-1 to TRBJ2-6; D unresolved. The CDR3 is 15 amino acids. Germline CDR1 MNHNS, CDR2 SASEGT. The V and J ends lost 1 base and 0 bases respectively, with 4 bases between them. The CDR3 is CASSEGSSGANVLTF. DNA of the CDR3: TGTGCCAGCAGTGAAGGCAGCTCTGGGGCCAACGTCCTGACTTTC.

The V call is TRBV19, the J call TRBJ1-2; 7 bases are a match to TRBD1. The CDR3 spans 16 residues. Looked up from germline, CDR1 is LNHDA and CDR2 is SQIVND (reference sequence). The V and J ends lost 8 bases and 3 bases, in that order; junction bases with no gene match: 15. This chain's CDR3 is CASGRLQQGNHYGYTF. The CDR3 DNA reads TGTGCCAGTGGGAGACTCCAACAGGGGAATCACTATGGCTACACCTTC. Based on the CDR3 plus reference TRBV19 and TRBJ1-2, the full variable domain is DGGITQSPKYLFRKEGQNVTLSCEQNLNHDAMYWYRQDPGQGLRLIYYSQIVNDFQKGDIAEGYSVSREKKESFPLTVTSAQKNPTAFYLCASGRLQQGNHYGYTFGSGTRLTVV.

This chain connects TRBV7-8 to TRBJ1-5; possibly TRBD1 for D (6 bases). The V end was cut by 5 bases, the J end by 7 bases, with 21 bases between. Germline CDR1 reads SGHVS; CDR2 reads FQNEAQ. The CDR3 has 16 residues. CDR3 sequence: CASSLWPQQGRQPQHF. DNA for the CDR3: TGTGCCAGCAGCCTATGGCCCCAACAGGGTCGACAGCCCCAGCATTTT.

The J gene is TRBJ1-4, the V gene TRBV5-6, with 10 bases aligning to TRBD1. CDR3 size: 18 residues. The V gene's germline CDR1 is SGHDT and CDR2 YYEEEE. The V gene end was trimmed by 4 bases and the J gene end by 4 bases; junction bases not matched to a gene: 13. The CDR3 reads CASSPPAGTGALNEKLFF. In DNA form, the CDR3 reads TGTGCCAGCAGCCCACCCGCCGGGACAGGGGCCCTTAATGAAAAACTGTTTTTT.

This clone came up once. This chain connects TRBV28 to TRBJ1-5; D is perhaps TRBD1 (6 bases). The CDR3 spans 16 residues. CDR1 is MDHEN and CDR2 is SYDVKM in the germline V gene. V shed 6 bases and J shed 4 bases, with 19 bases lying between them. The CDR3 here is CASSSLGDTTNQPQHF. The DNA for the CDR3 is TGTGCCAGCAGCTCACTCGGGGACACGACAAATCAGCCCCAGCATTTT.

This clone was picked up a small number of times. The chain recombines TRBV5-1 with TRBJ2-5; D may be TRBD1 (6 bases). CDR1 is SGHRS, CDR2 YFSETQ, per germline. This CDR3 has 14 residues. Trimming removed 0 bases from V and 3 bases from J, with 9 bases in between. The CDR3: CASSLDRVEETQYF. DNA of the CDR3: TGCGCCAGCAGCTTGGACAGGGTAGAAGAGACCCAGTACTTC.

The gene calls are TRBV9 and TRBJ1-2, with 7 nucleotides matching TRBD1. CDR1 is SGDLS, CDR2 YYNGEE, per germline. The CDR3 consists of 17 residues. V was clipped by 4 bases and J by 3 bases; unmatched bases: 15. CDR3 sequence (DNA): TGTGCCAGCAGCCCCGGAGGAGGGGGCTTCACCCACTATGGCTACACCTTC. Protein product: CASSPGGGGFTHYGYTF. Full variable domain (missing parts from reference TRBV9 and TRBJ1-2): DSGVTQTPKHLITATGQRVTLRCSPRSGDLSVYWYQQSLDQGLQFLIQYYNGEERAKGNILERFSAQQFPDLHSELNLSSLELGDSALYFCASSPGGGGFTHYGYTFGSGTRLTVV.

CDR3 sequence reads: CASSLDPAGGSYNEQFF. The DNA of the CDR3 is TGTGCCAGCAGCTTGGATCCCGCGGGGGGGAGCTACAATGAGCAGTTCTTC. The V gene is TRBV5-4, the J gene TRBJ2-1, with 9 bases aligning to TRBD2. The V segment lost 0 bases and the J segment 3 bases; nucleotides outside the gene matches: 7. This CDR3 has 17 residues. Germline assignment: CDR1 SGHNT and CDR2 YYREEE (reference sequence). Full variable domain (outside the CDR3, taken from reference TRBV5-4 and TRBJ2-1): ETGVTQSPTHLIKTRGQQVTLRCSSQSGHNTVSWYQQALGQGPQFIFQYYREEENGRGNFPPRFSGLQFPNYSSELNVNALELDDSALYLCASSLDPAGGSYNEQFFGPGTRLTVL.

This chain connects TRBV2 to TRBJ2-3; 11 positions match TRBD2. CDR1 and CDR2 from the germline V gene are SNHLY and FYNNEI. J gave up 3 bases and V 3 bases, and 14 bases lay outside the gene matches. The CDR3 length is 19 residues. The CDR3 DNA reads as TGTGCCAGCAGTGAGACTAGCGGGAATTTGGAAGTGGCAACAGATACGCAGTATTTT. Translation: CASSETSGNLEVATDTQYF.

This clone was seen once. The V and J genes are TRBV5-1 and TRBJ2-3; tentatively, D is TRBD2 (7 bases). The CDR3 runs 14 residues. Germline CDR1 and CDR2: SGHRS and YFSETQ. The germline V and J ends were trimmed by 7 bases and 2 bases, with 14 bases remaining between them. For the CDR3, the DNA is TGCGCCAGCTCAAGGGAGGGGGTCACAGATACGCAGTATTTT. Translation: CASSREGVTDTQYF.

This clone was detected only once. This chain connects TRBV10-3 to TRBJ2-7, with D perhaps matching TRBD1 (6 bases). This CDR3 has 14 residues. The germline V gene has CDR1 ENHRY and CDR2 SYGVKD. Between the trimmed V and J ends, which lost 6 bases and 2 bases, there was a span of 14 bases. The CDR3 coding sequence is TGTGCCATCAGAGGTGCAGGGGAGACCTACGAGCAGTACTTC. Amino acids: CAIRGAGETYEQYF.

The chain links TRBV6-5 to TRBJ2-1; TRBD2 matches at 8 bases. Germline V gene lookup returns CDR1 MNHEY and CDR2 SVGAGI. V lost 4 bases to trimming and J lost 9 bases; unmatched junction nucleotides: 14. The length of the CDR3 is 16 residues. CDR3 sequence reads: CASSSLLAVHRAEQFF. CDR3 in DNA: TGTGCCAGCAGTTCCCTACTAGCGGTCCACAGGGCTGAGCAGTTCTTC.